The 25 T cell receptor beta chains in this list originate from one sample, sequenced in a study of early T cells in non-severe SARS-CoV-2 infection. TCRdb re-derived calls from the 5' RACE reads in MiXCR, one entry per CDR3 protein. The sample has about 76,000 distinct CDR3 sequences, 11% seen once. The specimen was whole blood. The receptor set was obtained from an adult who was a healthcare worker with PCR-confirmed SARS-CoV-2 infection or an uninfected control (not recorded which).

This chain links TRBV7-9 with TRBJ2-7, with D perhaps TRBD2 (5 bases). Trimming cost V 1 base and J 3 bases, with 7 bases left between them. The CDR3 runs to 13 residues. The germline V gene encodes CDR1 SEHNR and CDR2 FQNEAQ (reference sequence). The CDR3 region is CASSLVAGYEQYF. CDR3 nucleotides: TGTGCCAGCAGCTTAGTCGCGGGCTACGAGCAGTACTTC. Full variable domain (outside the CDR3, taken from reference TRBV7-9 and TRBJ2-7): DTGVSQNPRHKITKRGQNVTFRCDPISEHNRLYWYRQTLGQGPEFLTYFQNEAQLEKSRLLSDRFSAERPKGSFSTLEIQRTEQGDSAMYLCASSLVAGYEQYFGPGTRLTVT.

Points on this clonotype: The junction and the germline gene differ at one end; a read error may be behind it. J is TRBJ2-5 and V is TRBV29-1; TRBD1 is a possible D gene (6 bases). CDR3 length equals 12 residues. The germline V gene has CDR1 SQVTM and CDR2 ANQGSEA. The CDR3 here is CSVTGNQGTQYF. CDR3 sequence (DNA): TGCAGCGTTACAGGGAACCAAGGGACCCAGTACTTC.

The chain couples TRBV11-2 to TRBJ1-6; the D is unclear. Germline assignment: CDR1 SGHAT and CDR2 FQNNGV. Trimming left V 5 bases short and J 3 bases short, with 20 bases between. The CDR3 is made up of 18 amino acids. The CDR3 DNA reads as TGTGCCAGCAGCCCCTACCACGGGGTGAGGGACTATAATTCACCCCTCCACTTT. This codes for CASSPYHGVRDYNSPLHF.

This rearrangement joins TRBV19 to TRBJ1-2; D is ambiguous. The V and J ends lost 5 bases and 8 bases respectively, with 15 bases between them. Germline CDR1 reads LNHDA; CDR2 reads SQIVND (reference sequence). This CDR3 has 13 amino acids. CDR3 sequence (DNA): TGTGCCAGTAGTCCTCATCCTGGTGCCGGCTACACCTTC. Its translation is CASSPHPGAGYTF.

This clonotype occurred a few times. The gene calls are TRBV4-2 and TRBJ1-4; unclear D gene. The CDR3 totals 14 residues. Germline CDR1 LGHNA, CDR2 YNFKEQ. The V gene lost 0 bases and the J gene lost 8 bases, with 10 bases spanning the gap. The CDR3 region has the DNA TGTGCCAGCAGCCAAGATCGGACCCGGGAAAAACTGTTTTTT. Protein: CASSQDRTREKLFF.

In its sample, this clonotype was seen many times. The CDR3 sequence: CSVEDSGQPQHF. CDR3 sequence (DNA): TGCAGCGTTGAAGATTCCGGTCAGCCCCAGCATTTT. The chain joins TRBV29-1 to TRBJ1-5; the D is unclear. The CDR3 runs 12 residues. Trimming pared 0 bases from V and 6 bases from J, leaving 6 bases between. CDR1 SQVTM and CDR2 ANQGSEA come from the germline V gene.

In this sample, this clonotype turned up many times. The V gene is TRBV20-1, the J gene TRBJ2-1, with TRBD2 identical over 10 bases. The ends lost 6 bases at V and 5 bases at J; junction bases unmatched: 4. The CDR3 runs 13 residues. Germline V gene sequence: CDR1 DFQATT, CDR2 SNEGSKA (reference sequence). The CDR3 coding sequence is TGCAGTGCAGGGACTAGCGTCCACAATGAGCAGTTCTTC. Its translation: CSAGTSVHNEQFF.

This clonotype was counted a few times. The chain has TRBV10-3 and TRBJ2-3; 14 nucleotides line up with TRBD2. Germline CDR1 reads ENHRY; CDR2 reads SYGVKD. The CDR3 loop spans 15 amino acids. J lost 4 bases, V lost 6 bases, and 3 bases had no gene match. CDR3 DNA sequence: TGTGCCATCAGAACGACTAGCGGGGGGGCAGATACGCAGTATTTT. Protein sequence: CAIRTTSGGADTQYF.

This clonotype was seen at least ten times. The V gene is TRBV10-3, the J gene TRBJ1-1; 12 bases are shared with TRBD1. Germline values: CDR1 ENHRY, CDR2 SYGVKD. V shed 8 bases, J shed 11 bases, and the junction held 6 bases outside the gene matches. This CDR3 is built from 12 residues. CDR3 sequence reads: CAISAGQGAAFF. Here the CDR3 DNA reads TGTGCCATCTCTGCGGGACAGGGGGCGGCTTTCTTT.

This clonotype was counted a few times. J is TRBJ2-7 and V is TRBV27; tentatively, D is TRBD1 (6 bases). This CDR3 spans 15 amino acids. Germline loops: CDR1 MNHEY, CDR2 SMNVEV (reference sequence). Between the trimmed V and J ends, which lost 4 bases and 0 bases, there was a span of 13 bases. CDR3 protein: CASSWAGVASYEQYF. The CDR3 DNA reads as TGTGCCAGCAGTTGGGCAGGGGTCGCCTCCTACGAGCAGTACTTC.

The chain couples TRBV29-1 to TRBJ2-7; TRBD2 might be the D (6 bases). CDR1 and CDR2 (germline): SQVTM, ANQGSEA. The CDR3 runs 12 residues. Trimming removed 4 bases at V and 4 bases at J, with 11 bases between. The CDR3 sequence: CSVVPGDYEQYF. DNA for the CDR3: TGCAGCGTTGTGCCGGGGGATTACGAGCAGTACTTC.

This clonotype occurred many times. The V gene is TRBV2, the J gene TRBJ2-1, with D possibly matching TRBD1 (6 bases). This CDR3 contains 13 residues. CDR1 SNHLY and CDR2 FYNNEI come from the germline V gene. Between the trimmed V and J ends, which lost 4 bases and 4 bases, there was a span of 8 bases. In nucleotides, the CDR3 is TGTGCCAGCAGTGCCCAGGGGTACAATGAGCAGTTCTTC. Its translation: CASSAQGYNEQFF.

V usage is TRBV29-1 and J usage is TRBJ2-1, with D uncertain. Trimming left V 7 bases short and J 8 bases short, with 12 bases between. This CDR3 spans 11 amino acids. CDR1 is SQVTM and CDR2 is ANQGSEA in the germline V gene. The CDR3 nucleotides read TGCAGCGCCTACGTCAGAGATGAGCAGTTCTTC. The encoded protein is CSAYVRDEQFF.

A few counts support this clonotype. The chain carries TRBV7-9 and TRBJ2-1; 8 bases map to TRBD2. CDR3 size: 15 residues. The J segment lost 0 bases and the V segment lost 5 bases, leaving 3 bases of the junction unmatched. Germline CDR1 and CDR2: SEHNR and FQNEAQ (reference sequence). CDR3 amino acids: CASSTSGHSYNEQFF. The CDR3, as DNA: TGTGCCAGCAGCACTAGCGGCCACTCCTACAATGAGCAGTTCTTC. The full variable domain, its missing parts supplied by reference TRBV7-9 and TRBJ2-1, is DTGVSQNPRHKITKRGQNVTFRCDPISEHNRLYWYRQTLGQGPEFLTYFQNEAQLEKSRLLSDRFSAERPKGSFSTLEIQRTEQGDSAMYLCASSTSGHSYNEQFFGPGTRLTVL.

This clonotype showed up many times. CDR3: CATAPGINQPQHF. CDR3 bases: TGTGCCACCGCCCCGGGCATCAATCAGCCCCAGCATTTT. This chain uses TRBV7-9 with TRBJ1-5; D gene unclear. The V gene's germline CDR1 is SEHNR and CDR2 FQNEAQ (reference sequence). V dropped 10 bases and J dropped 3 bases, with 13 bases sitting between them. The CDR3 consists of 13 residues. Drawing the rest from reference TRBV7-9 and TRBJ1-5, the complete variable domain is DTGVSQNPRHKITKRGQNVTFRCDPISEHNRLYWYRQTLGQGPEFLTYFQNEAQLEKSRLLSDRFSAERPKGSFSTLEIQRTEQGDSAMYLCATAPGINQPQHFGDGTRLSIL.

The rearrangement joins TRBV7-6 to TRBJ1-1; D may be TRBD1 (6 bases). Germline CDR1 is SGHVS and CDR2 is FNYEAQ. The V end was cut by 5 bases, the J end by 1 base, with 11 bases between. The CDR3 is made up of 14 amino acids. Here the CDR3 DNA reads TGTGCCAGCAGCACAGGGCGGTCGAACACTGAAGCTTTCTTT. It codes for CASSTGRSNTEAFF.

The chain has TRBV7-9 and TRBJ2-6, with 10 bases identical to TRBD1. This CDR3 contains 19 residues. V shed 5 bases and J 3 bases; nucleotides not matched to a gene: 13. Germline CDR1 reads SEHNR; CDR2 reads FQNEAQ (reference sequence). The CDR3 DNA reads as TGTGCCAGCAGCCTACCGACGACAGGGGGCTTCTTTGGGGCCAACGTCCTGACTTTC. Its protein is CASSLPTTGGFFGANVLTF. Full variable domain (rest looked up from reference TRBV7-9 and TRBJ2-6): DTGVSQNPRHKITKRGQNVTFRCDPISEHNRLYWYRQTLGQGPEFLTYFQNEAQLEKSRLLSDRFSAERPKGSFSTLEIQRTEQGDSAMYLCASSLPTTGGFFGANVLTFGAGSRLTVL.

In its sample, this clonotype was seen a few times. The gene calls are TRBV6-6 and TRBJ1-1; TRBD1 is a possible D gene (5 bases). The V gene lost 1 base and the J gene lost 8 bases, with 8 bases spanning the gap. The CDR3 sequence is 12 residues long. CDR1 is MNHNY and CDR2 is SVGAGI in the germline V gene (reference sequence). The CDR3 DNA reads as TGTGCCAGCAGTTACTGGGCAGGGGAAGCTTTCTTT. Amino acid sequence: CASSYWAGEAFF.

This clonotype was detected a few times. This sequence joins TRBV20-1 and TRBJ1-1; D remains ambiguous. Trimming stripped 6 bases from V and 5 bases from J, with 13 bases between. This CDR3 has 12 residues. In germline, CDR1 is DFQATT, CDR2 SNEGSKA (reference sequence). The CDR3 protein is CSAPRPRTEAFF. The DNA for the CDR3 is TGCAGTGCCCCGCGGCCGAGGACTGAAGCTTTCTTT.

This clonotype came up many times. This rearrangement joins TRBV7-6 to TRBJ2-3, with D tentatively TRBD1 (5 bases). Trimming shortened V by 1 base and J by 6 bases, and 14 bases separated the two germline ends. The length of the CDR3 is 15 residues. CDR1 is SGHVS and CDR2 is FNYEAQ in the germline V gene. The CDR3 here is CASSLEYPGLDTQYF. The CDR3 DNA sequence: TGTGCCAGCAGCTTAGAATATCCAGGGTTGGATACGCAGTATTTT.

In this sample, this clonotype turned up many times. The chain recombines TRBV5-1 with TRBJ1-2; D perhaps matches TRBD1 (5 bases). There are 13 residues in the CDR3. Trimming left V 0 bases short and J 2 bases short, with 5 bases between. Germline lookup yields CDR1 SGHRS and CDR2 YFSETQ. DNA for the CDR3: TGCGCCAGCAGCTTGGGGGGGAACTATGGCTACACCTTC. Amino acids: CASSLGGNYGYTF.

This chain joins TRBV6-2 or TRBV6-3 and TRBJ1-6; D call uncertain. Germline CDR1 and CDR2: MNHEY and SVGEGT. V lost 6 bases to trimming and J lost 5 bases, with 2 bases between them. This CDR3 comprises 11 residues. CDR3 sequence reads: CASRDNSPLHF. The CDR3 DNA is TGTGCCAGCAGAGATAATTCACCCCTCCACTTT.

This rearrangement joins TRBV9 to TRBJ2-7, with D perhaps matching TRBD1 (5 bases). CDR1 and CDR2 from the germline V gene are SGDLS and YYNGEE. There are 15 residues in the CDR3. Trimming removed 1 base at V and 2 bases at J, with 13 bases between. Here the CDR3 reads CASSVLPRVTYEQYF. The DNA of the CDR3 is TGTGCCAGCAGCGTACTTCCCAGGGTAACCTACGAGCAGTACTTC.

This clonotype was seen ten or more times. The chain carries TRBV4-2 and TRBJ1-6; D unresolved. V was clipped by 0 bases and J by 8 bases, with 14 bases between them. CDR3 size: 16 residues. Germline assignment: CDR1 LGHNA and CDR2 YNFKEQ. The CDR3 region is CASSQDQAGTDSPLHF. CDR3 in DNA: TGTGCCAGCAGCCAAGATCAGGCAGGAACAGATTCACCCCTCCACTTT.

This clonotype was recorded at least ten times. CDR3: CASSMGQGLTEAFF. For the CDR3, the DNA is TGTGCCAGCAGCATGGGACAGGGGCTCACTGAAGCTTTCTTT. The chain has TRBV6-1 and TRBJ1-1; TRBD1 aligns across 10 bases. The CDR3 covers 14 residues. Unmatched junction bases numbered 5, after V lost 6 bases and J lost 4 bases. From germline, CDR1 is MNHNS and CDR2 SASEGT.